A single sample is the source of the 9 T cell receptor beta chains below, sequenced in a study of cytomegalovirus exposure and HLA in healthy donors. The protocol was immunoSEQ multiplex PCR, while the TCRdb copy is restricted to in-frame clones and leaves out a portion. The sample carries around 300,000 clones, around 85% recorded once. Sequenced input: PBMCs. Every receptor here comes from a woman aged 18-35 years in good health and CMV-seronegative.

The gene calls are TRBV6-5 and TRBJ1-4; 7 positions match TRBD1. With 0 bases clipped from V and 8 bases from J, the junction kept 0 bases outside the gene matches. Germline V lookup: CDR1 MNHEY, CDR2 SVGAGI. The CDR3 is 13 amino acids. This chain's CDR3 is CASSYSTGEKLFF. The CDR3 DNA reads as TGTGCCAGCAGTTACTCGACAGGGGAAAAACTGTTTTTT.

CDR3 sequence reads: CASSTGQRVLGYTF. CDR3 in DNA: TGCGCCAGCAGCACGGGACAGAGGGTCTTAGGCTACACCTTC. J is TRBJ1-2 and V is TRBV5-1; 7 positions agree with TRBD1. CDR3 length equals 14 residues. V trimming: 4 bases; J trimming: 8 bases; junction bases outside the gene matches: 11. The germline V gene has CDR1 SGHRS and CDR2 YFSETQ. Full variable domain (missing parts from reference TRBV5-1 and TRBJ1-2): KAGVTQTPRYLIKTRGQQVTLSCSPISGHRSVSWYQQTPGQGLQFLFEYFSETQRNKGNFPGRFSGRQFSNSRSEMNVSTLELGDSALYLCASSTGQRVLGYTFGSGTRLTVV.

The chain employs TRBV28 and TRBJ1-1; tentatively, D is TRBD1 (5 bases). The V end was cut by 4 bases, the J end by 4 bases, with 16 bases between. The CDR3 has 15 residues. Germline values: CDR1 MDHEN, CDR2 SYDVKM. CDR3 residues: CASSSASRVPTEAFF. The CDR3 DNA sequence: TGTGCCAGCAGTTCGGCATCCAGGGTTCCCACTGAAGCTTTCTTT. Full variable domain (remainder filled in from reference TRBV28 and TRBJ1-1): DVKVTQSSRYLVKRTGEKVFLECVQDMDHENMFWYRQDPGLGLRLIYFSYDVKMKEKGDIPEGYSVSREKKERFSLILESASTNQTSMYLCASSSASRVPTEAFFGQGTRLTVV.

The chain employs TRBV6-5 and TRBJ2-7; D not certain. Germline CDR1 MNHEY, CDR2 SVGAGI. V was pared by 2 bases and J by 2 bases, with 10 bases between. This CDR3 has 14 residues. Written as DNA, the CDR3 is TGTGCCAGCAGTTACGTCCCAAATGCCTACGAGCAGTACTTC. Its translation is CASSYVPNAYEQYF.

CDR3 DNA sequence: TGTGCCAGCAGTTACCAAGGATCGGGGGTCCAAGAGACCCAGTACTTC. It specifies CASSYQGSGVQETQYF. The chain uses TRBV6-5 and TRBJ2-5, with a tentative D call TRBD2 (6 bases). CDR3 length equals 16 residues. Trimming pared 2 bases from V and 1 base from J, leaving 14 bases between. CDR1 and CDR2 from the germline V gene are MNHEY and SVGAGI.

The chain links TRBV27 to TRBJ1-2, with 8 bases matching TRBD1. Germline V gives CDR1 MNHEY, CDR2 SMNVEV (reference sequence). With V trimmed by 5 bases and J by 0 bases, 11 bases remained unmatched. This CDR3 has 17 amino acids. The CDR3 reads CASSPTPTGGSNYGYTF. The CDR3 bases are TGTGCCAGCAGTCCAACTCCTACAGGGGGATCTAACTATGGCTACACCTTC.

V and J are TRBV10-3 and TRBJ2-1; 10 nucleotides agree with TRBD2. The CDR3 is 15 amino acids. The V and J ends lost 0 bases and 7 bases, in that order; junction bases with no gene match: 3. Per the germline V gene, CDR1 is ENHRY and CDR2 is SYGVKD. This CDR3 is CAISESPSGGNEQFF. CDR3 DNA: TGTGCCATCAGTGAGTCGCCTAGCGGGGGTAATGAGCAGTTCTTC.

The chain carries TRBV7-3 and TRBJ2-1; a possible D gene is TRBD2 (5 bases). Trimming took 2 bases from V and 6 from J, leaving 8 bases between them. The CDR3 extends over 13 amino acids. The germline CDR1 and CDR2 sequences are SGHTA and FQGTGA. The DNA for the CDR3 is TGTGCCAGCAGCTTACCGGGATTCAATGAGCAGTTCTTC. Translating it yields CASSLPGFNEQFF.

This clone appeared once. This chain connects TRBV5-1 to TRBJ1-5; weak D call: TRBD1 (5 bases). Per germline, CDR1 SGHRS and CDR2 YFSETQ. Trimming took off 4 bases at V and 2 bases at J, with 10 bases between the two ends. The CDR3 runs 14 residues. This CDR3 is CASSGGTGNQPQHF. In DNA, the CDR3 is TGCGCCAGCAGCGGGGGGACGGGCAATCAGCCCCAGCATTTT.